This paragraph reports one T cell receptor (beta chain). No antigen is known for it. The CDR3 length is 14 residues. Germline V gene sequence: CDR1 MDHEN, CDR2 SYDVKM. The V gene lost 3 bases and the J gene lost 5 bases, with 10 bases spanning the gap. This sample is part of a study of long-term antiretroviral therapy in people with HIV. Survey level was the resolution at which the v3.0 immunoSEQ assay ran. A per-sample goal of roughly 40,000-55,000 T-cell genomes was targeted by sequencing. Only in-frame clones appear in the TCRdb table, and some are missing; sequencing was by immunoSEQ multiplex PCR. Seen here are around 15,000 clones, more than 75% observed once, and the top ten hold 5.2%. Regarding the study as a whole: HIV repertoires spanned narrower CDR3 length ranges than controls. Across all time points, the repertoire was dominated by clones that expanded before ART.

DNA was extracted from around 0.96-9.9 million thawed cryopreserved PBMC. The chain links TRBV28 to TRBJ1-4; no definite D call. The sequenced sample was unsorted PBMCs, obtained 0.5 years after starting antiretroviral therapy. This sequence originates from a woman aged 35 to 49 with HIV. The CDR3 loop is CASSFKGWNEKLFF. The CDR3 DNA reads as TGTGCCAGCAGTTTTAAGGGCTGGAATGAAAAACTGTTTTTT.